These T cell receptor beta chains were read from a single sample in a study of T cell responses to AZD1222 COVID-19 vaccine. Sequenced by immunoSEQ multiplex PCR; TCRdb stores in-frame clones only, minus some. The table lists 200,000 or so clones, about 92% of them singletons. Sequenced here: peripheral blood, sampled on day 0 of AZD1222 vaccination. The source is an adult in good health. Both conserved end residues are part of each CDR3. Each record gives: clone size, V gene, D gene, J gene, CDR3 DNA, CDR3 protein. The D gene is left open where the match is weak. Clone size is not always given. Where it is, it says once, few, many or a class for expanded clones.

.	TRBV19	.	TRBJ1-2	TGTGCCAGTAGTATAGGAGGGGGCTATGGCTACACCTTC	CASSIGGGYGYTF
.	TRBV11-3	TRBD2	TRBJ2-1	TGTGCCAGCAGCTTAGGCCAGGGGGTGGCGGGAGGGCCGAACGATGAGCAGTTCTTC	CASSLGQGVAGGPNDEQFF
.	TRBV7-2	.	TRBJ1-6	TGTGCCAGCAGCTGGCTTAATTCACCCCTCCACTTT	CASSWLNSPLHF
.	TRBV7-6	.	TRBJ1-1	TGTGCCACTTTCAGGGGCATAACTGAAGCTTTCTTT	CATFRGITEAFF
.	TRBV19	TRBD2	TRBJ2-1	TGTGCCAGTAGACTAGCGGGAGGAGGGAATGAGCAGTTCTTC	CASRLAGGGNEQFF
.	TRBV27	.	TRBJ1-1	TGTGCCAGCACGGGATACACTGAAGCTTTCTTT	CASTGYTEAFF
.	TRBV7-9	.	TRBJ1-1	TGTGCCAGCTTGACGAACACTGAAGCTTTCTTT	CASLTNTEAFF
.	TRBV10-3	.	TRBJ1-3	TGTGCCATCAGTGAGTCGTGGAACACCATATATTTT	CAISESWNTIYF
once	TRBV11-1	.	TRBJ2-2	TGTGCCAGCAGCTTAGTACAGACTAACACCGGGGAGCTGTTTTTT	CASSLVQTNTGELFF
.	TRBV7-9	.	TRBJ1-4	TGTGCCAGCAGCTCGAGTGAAAAACTGTTTTTT	CASSSSEKLFF
few	TRBV7-9	.	TRBJ2-6	TGTGCCAGCAGCATAGTGTTGGCTGGGGCCAACGTCCTGACTTTC	CASSIVLAGANVLTF
.	TRBV18	.	TRBJ1-2	TGTGCCAGCTCACCAAGGGCAGGCTATGGCTACACCTTC	CASSPRAGYGYTF
.	TRBV2	.	TRBJ1-2	TGTGCCAGCAGTAAGGGACAAACCTATGGCTACACCTTC	CASSKGQTYGYTF
.	TRBV24-1	.	TRBJ1-1	TGTGCCACCAGTGATTCCGGGAACACTGAAGCTTTCTTT	CATSDSGNTEAFF
.	TRBV19	.	TRBJ1-5	TGTGCCAGTGGTTCCCTCGCCTCCTCTAGCAATCAGCCCCAGCATTTT	CASGSLASSSNQPQHF
.	TRBV18	.	TRBJ2-3	TGTGCCAGCTCACCAGGAGCGGGTGACACAGATACGCAGTATTTT	CASSPGAGDTDTQYF
.	TRBV4-1	TRBD2	TRBJ2-1	TGCGCCAGCAGCCAACCGGGACTAGCGGGAGGGCAGGAGCAGTTCTTC	CASSQPGLAGGQEQFF
.	TRBV28	.	TRBJ1-3	TGTGCCAGCAGTCCCGGGTATTGGGGAAACACCATATATTTT	CASSPGYWGNTIYF
.	TRBV4-3	.	TRBJ1-1	TGCGCCAGCAGCCAAGCAGGAAGGCCTGAAGCTTTCTTT	CASSQAGRPEAFF
.	TRBV19	.	TRBJ2-5	TGTGCCACAAGCCGGGCCTACCAAGAGACCCAGTACTTC	CATSRAYQETQYF
.	TRBV7-6	.	TRBJ2-7	TGTGCCAGCACCCAAGGGAGGCGAGGGAACTACGAGCAGTACTTC	CASTQGRRGNYEQYF
.	TRBV29-1	.	TRBJ2-2	TGCAGCGTGATGGGGGGCACCCATGACGACGGGGAGCTGTTTTTT	CSVMGGTHDDGELFF
.	TRBV6-5	.	TRBJ2-2	TGTGCCAGCACCCTCGCCCCGGGTTTCACCGGGGAGCTGTTTTTT	CASTLAPGFTGELFF